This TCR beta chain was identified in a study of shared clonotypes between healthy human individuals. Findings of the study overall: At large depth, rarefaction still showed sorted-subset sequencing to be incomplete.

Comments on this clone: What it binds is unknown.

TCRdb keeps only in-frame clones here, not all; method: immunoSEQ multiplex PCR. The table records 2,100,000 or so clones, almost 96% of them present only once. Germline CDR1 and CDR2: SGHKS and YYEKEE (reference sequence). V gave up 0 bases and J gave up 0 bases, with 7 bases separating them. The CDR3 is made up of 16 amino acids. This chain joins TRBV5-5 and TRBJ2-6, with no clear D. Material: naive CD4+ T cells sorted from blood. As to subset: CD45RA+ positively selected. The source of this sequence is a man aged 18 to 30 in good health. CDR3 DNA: TGTGCCAGCAGCTTGGATCACAGCTCTGGGGCCAACGTCCTGACTTTC. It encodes CASSLDHSSGANVLTF.